Given below is one T cell receptor (beta chain) in context. The antigen remains unidentified. The method was immunoSEQ multiplex PCR; TCRdb's version includes in-frame clones alone and lacks a portion of them. The profile shows about 160,000 clones, about 92% of them singletons. These data originate in a study of T cell responses to AZD1222 COVID-19 vaccine. Study-wide results and caveats: Once two AZD1222 doses were given, Spike-specific TCR breadth and depth went up. Clonal diversity was possibly underestimated, and the donors were mostly white British, with more females. Only a handful of AZD1222 recipients were seropositive at baseline.

Second-dose intervals of approximately 4 or approximately 12 weeks were pooled. Material: peripheral blood, obtained 28 days after the second AZD1222 dose. The receptor was derived from an adult who received the AZD1222 COVID-19 vaccine.

The CDR3 nucleotides are TGTGCCAGCAGTCCTGGAGAAGAGACCCAGTACTTC. It specifies CASSPGEETQYF. J is TRBJ2-5 and V is TRBV6-5; D gene ambiguous. This CDR3 is 12 amino acids long. Germline V gene data show CDR1 as MNHEY and CDR2 as SVGAGI. Deletions cut 5 bases from V and 3 bases from J, with 7 bases between.